The clone carrying this TCR beta chain has only one observation. The antigen is unknown. The sample originates from a study of cytomegalovirus exposure and HLA in healthy donors. Findings and caveats of the study: It was likely that a cluster of highly shared sequence variants was a sequencing artifact. Most TCR beta V segments were productive about 90% or about 30% of the time in an earlier analysis. Most CMV-associated TCR beta chains appeared HLA-restricted in a later analysis.

The germline gives CDR1 MNHNY, CDR2 SVGAGI (reference sequence). Trimming pared 10 bases from V and 1 base from J, leaving 18 bases between. The CDR3 is 15 residues long. With 60 Vbeta and 13 Jbeta primers, the PCR was carried out. Here immunoSEQ multiplex PCR was the method, and the copy in TCRdb shows in-frame clones only, minus some. The data show roughly 130,000 clones, around 85% seen once. This clonotype was obtained from a woman between 50 and 59 years old in good health and CMV-seropositive. The chain combines TRBV6-6 with TRBJ2-3; D possibly corresponds to TRBD1 (6 bases). Sequenced input: PBMCs. In DNA form, the CDR3 reads TGTGCCATCAAGGGGGTATACAGGGGCACAGATACGCAGTATTTT. It specifies CAIKGVYRGTDTQYF.